Listed below are T cell receptor beta chains from one sample, sequenced in a study of T cells in Graves' hyperthyroidism and ophthalmopathy. TCRdb re-analysed the multiplex PCR reads in MiXCR, keeping a single row per CDR3 protein. The sample holds a few hundred thousand distinct CDR3 sequences, roughly 14% seen once. The sample taken for sequencing was blood. These TCRs come from a woman aged 18-29 years with Graves' hyperthyroidism. Each CDR3 is given with its conserved first and last residue. The D gene is left open where the match is weak. Some rows mark clone size as missing; the rest say once, few, many or name a class of expanded clone.

TRBJ2-3 | many | TRBD2 | TRBV20-1 | CSAGTSGTDTQYF | TGCAGTGCCGGGACTAGCGGCACAGATACGCAGTATTTT
TRBJ2-7 | many | . | TRBV15 | CATSRDLVKALSSYEQYF | TGTGCCACCAGCAGAGATCTAGTAAAGGCATTAAGCTCCTACGAGCAGTACTTC
TRBJ1-1 | . | TRBD1 | TRBV7-9 | CASSLGANDRGIGFF | TGTGCCAGCAGCTTAGGGGCGAATGACAGGGGCATCGGTTTCTTT
TRBJ1-1 | many | . | TRBV6-1 | CASSRGFTEAFF | TGTGCCAGCAGTAGGGGTTTCACTGAAGCTTTCTTT
TRBJ1-5 | many | . | TRBV5-1 | CASSLEGELGNQPQHF | TGCGCCAGCAGCTTGGAGGGGGAGCTTGGCAATCAGCCCCAGCATTTT
TRBJ1-6 | many | . | TRBV2 | CASSGGFSPLHF | TGTGCCAGCAGTGGCGGGTTTTCACCCCTCCACTTT
TRBJ1-4 | many | TRBD1 | TRBV9 | CASSVGTGGSATNEKLFF | TGTGCCAGCAGCGTAGGGACAGGGGGTAGTGCAACTAATGAAAAACTGTTTTTT
TRBJ1-4 | . | . | TRBV7-3 | CASSLGASEKLFF | TGTGCCAGCAGCTTAGGGGCAAGTGAAAAACTGTTTTTT
TRBJ2-4 | few | . | TRBV7-9 | CASSFGREENIQYF | TGTGCCAGCAGCTTCGGCAGAGAGGAAAACATTCAGTACTTC
TRBJ2-1 | . | TRBD1 | TRBV7-9 | CAARPPGQGAGEQFF | TGTGCCGCCCGCCCCCCGGGACAGGGGGCGGGAGAGCAGTTCTTC
TRBJ2-2 | many | TRBD2 | TRBV6-1 | CASSPPKGLAANTGELFF | TGTGCCAGCAGTCCACCCAAGGGGCTAGCGGCGAACACCGGGGAGCTGTTTTTT
TRBJ1-5 | many | . | TRBV27 | CASSWKGKDQPQHF | TGTGCCAGCAGTTGGAAAGGGAAGGATCAGCCCCAGCATTTT
TRBJ2-3 | few | . | TRBV7-3 | CASSLSQSTDTQYF | TGTGCCAGCAGCTTATCGCAGAGCACAGATACGCAGTATTTT
TRBJ2-7 | . | TRBD1 | TRBV20-1 | CSARTGRHEQYF | TGCAGTGCCCGGACAGGGCGCCACGAGCAGTACTTC
TRBJ2-3 | once | TRBD2 | TRBV7-3 | CASSLLPAGSTDTQYF | TGTGCCAGCAGCTTACTGCCAGCGGGATCAACAGATACGCAGTATTTT
TRBJ1-1 | . | . | TRBV11-3 | CASSPQVRNTEAFF | TGTGCCAGCAGCCCACAGGTTCGGAACACTGAAGCTTTCTTT
TRBJ2-1 | many | TRBD1 | TRBV3-1 | CASSQVGTGGYNEQFF | TGTGCCAGCAGCCAAGTAGGGACAGGGGGATACAATGAGCAGTTCTTC
TRBJ2-3 | many | . | TRBV27 | CASSYMGTDTQYF | TGTGCCAGCAGTTACATGGGCACAGATACGCAGTATTTT
TRBJ1-5 | many | . | TRBV11-1 | CASSQDQGDQPQHF | TGTGCCAGCAGCCAAGACCAGGGAGACCAGCCCCAGCATTTT
TRBJ1-2 | many | . | TRBV2 | CASAGTDNYGYTF | TGTGCCAGCGCCGGGACGGATAACTATGGCTACACCTTC
TRBJ2-2 | many | . | TRBV30 | CAWSTLETGELFF | TGTGCCTGGAGTACACTAGAAACCGGGGAGCTGTTTTTT
TRBJ1-1 | . | TRBD1 | TRBV6-5 | CASSYGRDRVHTEAFF | TGTGCCAGCAGTTATGGTAGGGACAGGGTCCACACTGAAGCTTTCTTT
TRBJ1-2 | many | . | TRBV29-1 | CSVEAQIYGYTF | TGCAGCGTTGAAGCCCAGATCTATGGCTACACCTTC
TRBJ2-1 | . | TRBD2 | TRBV5-1 | CASSLVLAAYNEQFF | TGCGCCAGCAGCTTGGTTCTAGCGGCCTACAATGAGCAGTTCTTC
TRBJ1-2 | many | . | TRBV12-5 | CASGETFTGLYGYTF | TGTGCTAGTGGTGAAACGTTCACAGGGCTCTATGGCTACACCTTC
TRBJ2-2 | many | TRBD2 | TRBV6-9 | CASSPDGLAANTGELFF | TGTGCCAGCAGCCCAGACGGACTAGCGGCGAACACCGGGGAGCTGTTTTTT
TRBJ1-2 | few | TRBD1 | TRBV19 | CAVSQGAPSSYGYTF | TGTGCCGTCAGCCAGGGGGCCCCCTCCTCCTATGGCTACACCTTC
TRBJ1-1 | few | . | TRBV9 | CASSVEGKGKTEAFF | TGTGCCAGCAGCGTAGAGGGCAAGGGGAAAACTGAAGCTTTCTTT
TRBJ2-5 | . | TRBD2 | TRBV6-1 | CASFSGRRETQYF | TGTGCCAGCTTCTCCGGGAGGAGGGAGACCCAGTACTTC
TRBJ2-3 | many | . | TRBV2 | CASHAATTQYF | TGTGCCAGTCATGCAGCTACAACGCAGTATTTT
TRBJ1-1 | . | TRBD1 | TRBV27 | CASSSYRGEAFF | TGTGCCAGCAGTTCGTACAGGGGTGAAGCTTTCTTT
TRBJ2-7 | many | . | TRBV12-3/TRBV12-4 | CASRYRDSGYEQYF | TGTGCCAGCAGATACCGGGACTCCGGCTACGAGCAGTACTTC
TRBJ2-3 | . | . | TRBV5-1 | CASSLDNGSTDTQYF | TGCGCCAGCAGCTTGGATAACGGAAGCACAGATACGCAGTATTTT
TRBJ2-3 | many | TRBD2 | TRBV7-8 | CASSSGTRRTFSTDTQYF | TGTGCCAGCAGCTCAGGGACTAGGAGGACTTTTAGCACAGATACGCAGTATTTT
TRBJ2-1 | many | . | TRBV7-2 | CASSLIAGSAEQFF | TGTGCCAGCAGCTTGATTGCGGGTTCGGCTGAGCAGTTCTTC
TRBJ2-2 | many | . | TRBV2 | CASSVLGQMNTGELFF | TGTGCCAGCAGTGTGCTAGGACAGATGAACACCGGGGAGCTGTTTTTT
TRBJ2-1 | many | . | TRBV20-1 | CSATPGTRLHNEQFF | TGCAGTGCTACTCCCGGGACACGTCTACACAATGAGCAGTTCTTC
TRBJ1-5 | many | . | TRBV27 | CASSLFASGNSNQPQHF | TGTGCCAGCAGTTTATTTGCCAGCGGTAATAGCAATCAGCCCCAGCATTTT
TRBJ2-5 | . | TRBD1 | TRBV12-5 | CASGLGRGRETQYF | TGTGCTAGTGGTTTAGGAAGGGGGCGGGAGACCCAGTACTTC
TRBJ2-5 | few | . | TRBV6-2/TRBV6-3 | CASSYVGGQETQYF | TGTGCCAGCAGTTACGTAGGGGGCCAAGAGACCCAGTACTTC
TRBJ2-2 | . | TRBD2 | TRBV2 | CASSERGLAAANTGELFF | TGTGCCAGCAGTGAACGGGGACTAGCGGCAGCGAACACCGGGGAGCTGTTTTTT
TRBJ2-1 | many | TRBD1 | TRBV24-1 | CATSDPGQGHEQFF | TGTGCCACCAGTGACCCGGGACAGGGACATGAGCAGTTCTTC
TRBJ2-1 | many | TRBD2 | TRBV7-3 | CASSLRLAGGPSDEQFF | TGTGCCAGCAGCTTACGACTAGCGGGAGGGCCCTCCGATGAGCAGTTCTTC
TRBJ2-4 | . | . | TRBV5-1 | CASSLAFPGDIQYF | TGCGCCAGCAGCTTGGCTTTTCCAGGGGACATTCAGTACTTC
TRBJ1-1 | few | . | TRBV30 | CACEWTEYTEAFF | TGTGCCTGCGAATGGACAGAGTACACTGAAGCTTTCTTT
TRBJ2-5 | many | TRBD2 | TRBV9 | CASSVSSGKETQYF | TGTGCCAGCAGCGTCTCCAGCGGGAAAGAGACCCAGTACTTC
TRBJ1-2 | many | . | TRBV30 | CAWTATGDFNGYTF | TGTGCCTGGACCGCTACGGGAGATTTTAATGGCTACACCTTC
TRBJ2-1 | . | . | TRBV5-1 | CASSDWDNEQFF | TGCGCCAGCAGCGATTGGGACAATGAGCAGTTCTTC
TRBJ2-3 | many | TRBD1 | TRBV19 | CASRADRVADTQYF | TGTGCCAGTAGAGCGGACAGGGTCGCAGATACGCAGTATTTT
TRBJ1-1 | . | . | TRBV6-5 | CASSLERGEAFF | TGTGCCAGCAGTTTGGAGAGGGGGGAAGCTTTCTTT
TRBJ1-2 | . | . | TRBV19 | CASSPSPNSYGYTF | TGTGCCAGTAGTCCTTCACCCAATTCCTATGGCTACACCTTC
TRBJ2-7 | many | TRBD2 | TRBV20-1 | CSASPTAGESYEQYF | TGCAGTGCTAGTCCCACAGCGGGAGAATCCTACGAGCAGTACTTC
TRBJ2-3 | many | . | TRBV10-3 | CATRESDTQYF | TGTGCCACCAGAGAATCAGATACGCAGTATTTT
TRBJ2-5 | many | TRBD2 | TRBV20-1 | CSATHPRLAGVETQYF | TGCAGTGCCACACACCCACGACTAGCGGGAGTTGAGACCCAGTACTTC
TRBJ2-3 | few | . | TRBV25-1 | CASSDVRYTDTQYF | TGTGCCAGCAGTGATGTCAGATACACAGATACGCAGTATTTT